One sample yielded the 23 T cell receptor beta chains listed below, sequenced in a study of metastatic and nonmetastatic thyroid tumors. TCRdb re-processed the PCR reads through MiXCR. Of around 23,000 clones detected, roughly 20% appear once; the ten largest clones hold about 26%. None of the patients had undergone any treatment ahead of thyroid surgery. Sequenced input: blood. Every receptor here comes from a female donor with papillary thyroid cancer or a benign thyroid nodule (not recorded which). Some clones in this sample may be carry-over from other donors' samples.

This clone has only a few counts. This rearrangement joins TRBV28 to TRBJ1-5; 12 bases map to TRBD1. CDR1 and CDR2 (germline): MDHEN, SYDVKM. The length of the CDR3 is 14 residues. The J segment lost 7 bases and the V segment lost 10 bases, leaving 8 bases of the junction unmatched. The CDR3 is CATQGQGARQPQHF. The DNA of the CDR3 is TGTGCCACCCAGGGACAGGGGGCGCGACAGCCCCAGCATTTT. Supplemented by reference TRBV28 and TRBJ1-5, the full variable domain reads DVKVTQSSRYLVKRTGEKVFLECVQDMDHENMFWYRQDPGLGLRLIYFSYDVKMKEKGDIPEGYSVSREKKERFSLILESASTNQTSMYLCATQGQGARQPQHFGDGTRLSIL.

As for this clone: Just one base apart from a much larger clone, this may be a read error. This CDR3 is also generated by other DNA sequences in the sample. This chain uses TRBV5-8 with TRBJ2-2; no clear D. CDR1 is SGHTS, CDR2 YDEGEE, per germline. Trimming stripped 0 bases from V and 11 bases from J, with 8 bases between. The CDR3 spans 12 residues. CDR3 DNA: TGTGCCAGCAGCTTGGACGGCGGTGAGCTGTTTTTT. This translates into CASSLDGGELFF. Drawing the rest from reference TRBV5-8 and TRBJ2-2, the complete variable domain is EAGVTQSPTHLIKTRGQQATLRCSPISGHTSVYWYQQALGLGLQFLLWYDEGEERNRGNFPPRFSGRQFPNYSSELNVNALELEDSALYLCASSLDGGELFFGEGSRLTVL.

This clone was observed at least ten times. This sample includes further DNA sequences coding for the same CDR3. This chain joins TRBV30 and TRBJ1-3; D perhaps matches TRBD1 (5 bases). V was shortened by 4 bases and J by 0 bases, with 13 bases between the two germline ends. This CDR3 has 15 amino acids. The germline CDR1 and CDR2 sequences are GTSNPN and SVGIG (reference sequence). CDR3 sequence: CAWTWDGLSGNTIYF. CDR3 DNA sequence: TGTGCCTGGACTTGGGACGGCCTCTCTGGAAACACCATATATTTT.

The J gene is TRBJ2-5, the V gene TRBV6-2 or TRBV6-3; 12 positions match TRBD2. CDR3 length: 15 residues. The germline V gene has CDR1 MNHEY and CDR2 SVGEGT. Trimming cost V 6 bases and J 5 bases; bases outside gene matches: 7. CDR3 nucleotide sequence: TGTGCCAGCAGCCGACTAGCGGGAGCGCCGGAGACCCAGTACTTC. Its translation is CASSRLAGAPETQYF.

The table lists this clone with many counts. V and J are TRBV29-1 and TRBJ2-7; D remains unclear. The V end lost 2 bases, the J end lost 3 bases, and 11 bases lay between the germline ends. The CDR3 covers 13 residues. The germline V gene encodes CDR1 SQVTM and CDR2 ANQGSEA. This CDR3 is CSVETMGSYEQYF. DNA of the CDR3: TGCAGCGTTGAAACTATGGGCAGCTACGAGCAGTACTTC.

This clone was seen at least ten times. The CDR3 DNA follows: TGTGCCAGCAGCTCCCTGGAGGGGCCACTGAGGTCTGGCTACACCTTC. As protein: CASSSLEGPLRSGYTF. The rearrangement joins TRBV11-1 to TRBJ1-2; D possibly corresponds to TRBD1 (5 bases). CDR3 length equals 16 residues. V was cut by 4 bases and J by 7 bases, with 22 bases left in between. Germline V gene lookup returns CDR1 SGHAT and CDR2 FQDESV (reference sequence).

This clone was detected ten times or more. J is TRBJ1-4 and V is TRBV5-4; the D gene is possibly TRBD1 (6 bases). This CDR3 is built from 15 residues. Looked up from germline, CDR1 is SGHNT and CDR2 is YYREEE (reference sequence). V gave up 4 bases and J gave up 5 bases, with 15 bases separating them. CDR3 amino acids: CASSRQDGTNEKLFF. Written as DNA, the CDR3 is TGTGCCAGCAGCCGGCAAGACGGGACAAATGAAAAACTGTTTTTT.

This clone appeared many times. The chain is built from TRBV5-5 and TRBJ2-3; 7 positions match TRBD2. Germline assignment: CDR1 SGHKS and CDR2 YYEKEE (reference sequence). Trimming cost V 6 bases and J 4 bases; bases outside gene matches: 11. CDR3 size: 15 residues. The CDR3 spells CASKKSAGEADTQYF. The CDR3 DNA reads as TGTGCCAGCAAAAAAAGCGCGGGAGAGGCAGATACGCAGTATTTT.

This clone has at least ten counts. The genes are TRBV11-3 and TRBJ1-1; no clear D. The V gene lost 1 base and the J gene lost 1 base, with 4 bases spanning the gap. CDR3 size: 13 residues. Germline V gene data show CDR1 as SGHNT and CDR2 as YENEEA. The CDR3 bases are TGTGCCAGCAGCTTAGCGGAGAACACTGAAGCTTTCTTT. It yields the protein CASSLAENTEAFF.

V gene TRBV20-1 combines with J gene TRBJ2-5; 9 bases are shared with TRBD2. This CDR3 is 16 amino acids long. V shed 2 bases, J shed 2 bases, and the junction held 9 bases outside the gene matches. Germline CDR1 DFQATT, CDR2 SNEGSKA (reference sequence). CDR3 coding DNA: TGCAGTGCTAGATCCCCTAGCGGGAATAGTCAAGAGACCCAGTACTTC. Protein sequence: CSARSPSGNSQETQYF.

This chain joins TRBV10-3 and TRBJ2-7, with D perhaps matching TRBD1 (6 bases). The CDR3 sequence is 18 residues long. The V end lost 0 bases, the J end lost 5 bases, and 23 bases lay between the germline ends. Germline loops: CDR1 ENHRY, CDR2 SYGVKD. CDR3 bases: TGTGCCATCAGTGAGTCCGGGGTCACAGGGAGCGCCGACCACGAGCAGTACTTC. Its translation is CAISESGVTGSADHEQYF.

This clone was recorded at least ten times. The chain combines TRBV28 with TRBJ1-2; maybe TRBD1 (6 bases). Germline V gene lookup returns CDR1 MDHEN and CDR2 SYDVKM. The V and J ends lost 5 bases and 1 base respectively, with 17 bases between them. This CDR3 region has 16 residues. CDR3 nucleotide sequence: TGTGCCAGCAGTCCCCCTTGGGACATCCGTAACTATGGCTACACCTTC. Amino acid sequence: CASSPPWDIRNYGYTF.

This clone was seen repeatedly, ten times or more. V gene TRBV7-6 combines with J gene TRBJ2-5, with 11 bases fitting TRBD2. Germline V lookup: CDR1 SGHVS, CDR2 FNYEAQ. The CDR3 has 14 amino acids. V lost 5 bases to trimming and J lost 4 bases; unmatched junction nucleotides: 3. CDR3: CASSAGTSGETQYF. CDR3 DNA sequence: TGTGCCAGCAGCGCAGGGACTAGCGGAGAGACCCAGTACTTC.

In its sample, this clone was seen a few times. This sequence may be a read error, since a much larger clone differs from it by one base. Other nucleotide sequences in the sample specify the same CDR3. This rearrangement joins TRBV7-9 to TRBJ1-4; D not resolved. From germline, CDR1 is SEHNR and CDR2 FQNEAQ (reference sequence). CDR3 length: 14 amino acids. V dropped 6 bases and J dropped 1 base, with 9 bases sitting between them. This CDR3 reads CASRLAGTNEKLFF. The CDR3 DNA is TGTGCCAGCAGACTCGCAGGAACTAATGAAAAACTGTTTTTT.

This clone is labeled as medium-sized (0.01 to 0.1%). The chain is built from TRBV30 and TRBJ2-7; a possible D gene is TRBD2 (5 bases). V was trimmed by 0 bases and J by 6 bases, leaving 6 bases between them. Germline V gene data show CDR1 as GTSNPN and CDR2 as SVGIG (reference sequence). This CDR3 spans 11 amino acids. Here the CDR3 DNA reads TGTGCCTGGAGTGTTGGGAGCGAGCAGTACTTC. Amino acids: CAWSVGSEQYF.

This clone was seen ten or more times. The V and J genes are TRBV11-2 and TRBJ2-2, with TRBD2 matching over 11 bases. The junction had 5 bases not matched to a gene; V was cut back by 8 bases and J by 6 bases. Germline V gene data show CDR1 as SGHAT and CDR2 as FQNNGV. CDR3 length: 14 residues. CDR3 region: CASSEGLAAGELFF. CDR3 nucleotides: TGTGCCAGCTCCGAGGGACTAGCGGCCGGGGAGCTGTTTTTT.

The chain joins TRBV6-1 to TRBJ1-1; D is possibly TRBD1 (5 bases). The CDR3 extends over 11 amino acids. V lost 10 bases to trimming and J lost 7 bases, with 13 bases between them. Germline CDR1 and CDR2: MNHNS and SASEGT. CDR3 nucleotides: TGTGCCACCCGGGTGGGGGGTGAAGCTTTCTTT. Translation gives CATRVGGEAFF.

This clone was counted ten times or more. CDR3 nucleotide sequence: TGTGCCAGCGGGACTAGCACAGATACGCAGTATTTT. The encoded protein is CASGTSTDTQYF. The rearrangement joins TRBV7-6 to TRBJ2-3, with D tentatively TRBD2 (6 bases). V lost 8 bases to trimming and J lost 0 bases, with 6 bases between them. CDR3 length: 12 residues. From germline, CDR1 is SGHVS and CDR2 FNYEAQ.

This clone was observed a few times. The rearrangement links TRBV12-3 or TRBV12-4 to TRBJ1-2; D is uncertain. This CDR3 comprises 13 residues. V lost 6 bases to trimming and J lost 2 bases, with 10 bases between them. The CDR3 DNA follows: TGTGCCAGCAGCCAGACCCTAAACTATGGCTACACCTTC. This codes for CASSQTLNYGYTF.

By share, this clone ranks as medium-sized (0.01 to 0.1%). Other DNA sequences from this sample encode an identical CDR3 as well. The CDR3: CASTHGRRYGYTF. In nucleotides, the CDR3 is TGTGCCAGCACCCACGGACGGCGATATGGCTACACCTTC. The chain employs TRBV6-1 and TRBJ1-2; D call uncertain. V was clipped by 7 bases and J by 5 bases, with 14 bases between them. The CDR3 totals 13 residues. Germline assignment: CDR1 MNHNS and CDR2 SASEGT.

This clone was picked up many times. The CDR3 nucleotides read TGCAGTGCTAGCGGGAGGGAGTTCAATGAGCAGTTCTTC. It specifies CSASGREFNEQFF. The chain uses TRBV20-1 and TRBJ2-1; TRBD2 aligns across 8 bases. This CDR3 has 13 residues. Germline V gene sequence: CDR1 DFQATT, CDR2 SNEGSKA (reference sequence). The trim removed 3 bases at V and 6 bases at J, leaving 4 bases unmatched.

This clone was counted many times. The chain joins TRBV7-8 to TRBJ2-3; 10 bases line up with TRBD1. The CDR3 totals 18 residues. Germline-derived CDR1 and CDR2 are SGHVS and FQNEAQ. Germline trimming cut 4 bases from V and 3 bases from J; bases unmatched to any gene: 13. CDR3 nucleotides: TGTGCCAGCAGCTGGTACCGGGCCGGGACAGGGGATACAGATACGCAGTATTTT. It is translated as CASSWYRAGTGDTDTQYF.

The genes are TRBV6-1 and TRBJ1-2; possibly TRBD1 for D (5 bases). The CDR3 sequence is 14 residues long. CDR1 MNHNS and CDR2 SASEGT come from the germline V gene. V was trimmed by 5 bases and J by 3 bases, leaving 13 bases between them. The CDR3: CASSLPGPHYGYTF. CDR3 coding DNA: TGTGCCAGCAGTCTTCCGGGACCCCACTATGGCTACACCTTC.